The 31 T cell receptor beta chains below come from one sample, sequenced in a study of identical twins. TCRdb fed the 5' RACE reads into MiXCR, producing one record per CDR3 protein. The sample contains roughly 770,000 distinct CDR3 sequences, 15% to 20% of which appear only once. These data also formed part of another study, on T cells expressing NK-cell markers.

The sample consisted of PBMCs. The origin of the receptors is a woman under 30 in good health.

The chain is built from TRBV20-1 and TRBJ2-7, with D perhaps TRBD2 (6 bases). V lost 5 bases and J 4 bases, leaving 12 bases between the germline ends. The CDR3 sequence is 12 residues long. The germline V gene encodes CDR1 DFQATT and CDR2 SNEGSKA (reference sequence). CDR3 coding DNA: TGCAGTGCTCCCTCGGGGGTTTACGAGCAGTACTTC. This codes for CSAPSGVYEQYF.

As DNA, the CDR3 is TGTGCTAGTGGTCCGACGACGACTAGCGGGGGGGATACGCAGTATTTT. Translation: CASGPTTTSGGDTQYF. The gene calls are TRBV12-5 and TRBJ2-3; the match to TRBD2 covers 13 bases. The V segment lost 5 bases and the J segment 6 bases; nucleotides outside the gene matches: 8. This CDR3 is 16 amino acids long. Germline lookup yields CDR1 LGHNT and CDR2 FRNRAP.

J is TRBJ2-3 and V is TRBV5-1; the match to TRBD2 covers 10 bases. Germline V gives CDR1 SGHRS, CDR2 YFSETQ. The ends lost 0 bases at V and 5 bases at J; junction bases unmatched: 3. This CDR3 spans 15 amino acids. The CDR3 nucleotides are TGCGCCAGCAGCTTGGAGGCTAGCGGGGGAGATACGCAGTATTTT. Its translation is CASSLEASGGDTQYF.

This chain uses TRBV4-3 with TRBJ2-3, with 9 bases lining up with TRBD2. Germline V gene data show CDR1 as LGHNA and CDR2 as YSLEER. The length of the CDR3 is 19 residues. V was pared by 0 bases and J by 2 bases, with 12 bases of the junction left unmatched. The CDR3 DNA reads TGCGCCAGCAGCCAAGATATAAGGGTAGCGGGGGTAAACACAGATACGCAGTATTTT. Translation gives CASSQDIRVAGVNTDTQYF.

Only a few counts were recorded for this clonotype. The rearrangement links TRBV20-1 to TRBJ2-7; no firm D call. The V and J ends lost 6 bases and 0 bases respectively, with 15 bases between them. In germline, CDR1 is DFQATT, CDR2 SNEGSKA (reference sequence). This CDR3 region has 14 residues. CDR3 residues: CSARPWTSSYEQYF. The CDR3 region has the DNA TGCAGTGCCCGCCCCTGGACCAGCTCCTACGAGCAGTACTTC.

This clonotype has only a few counts. J is TRBJ2-6 and V is TRBV10-3; D uncertain. The CDR3 length is 14 residues. The germline V gene encodes CDR1 ENHRY and CDR2 SYGVKD. The V end lost 2 bases, the J end lost 0 bases, and 2 bases lay between the germline ends. CDR3 in DNA: TGTGCCATCAGTGAGGTCTCTGGGGCCAACGTCCTGACTTTC. Protein sequence: CAISEVSGANVLTF.

This clonotype came up a few times. V gene TRBV20-1 combines with J gene TRBJ1-1; D might be TRBD1 (5 bases). The CDR3 covers 14 residues. V lost 0 bases, J lost 8 bases, and 16 bases lay in between. Germline values: CDR1 DFQATT, CDR2 SNEGSKA (reference sequence). The CDR3 sequence is CSARDFPRGIEAFF. DNA for the CDR3: TGCAGTGCTAGAGATTTCCCACGGGGGATAGAAGCTTTCTTT.

The gene calls are TRBV11-2 and TRBJ2-1; D not certain. Germline CDR1 is SGHAT and CDR2 is FQNNGV. V was pared by 4 bases and J by 8 bases, with 12 bases between. The length of the CDR3 is 13 residues. The CDR3, as DNA: TGTGCCAGCAGCTGGACCCTTTCCGATGAGCAGTTCTTC. Its translation: CASSWTLSDEQFF.

A few counts support this clonotype. The chain recombines TRBV20-1 with TRBJ2-7, with a weak D call TRBD2 (6 bases). The CDR3 spans 15 residues. Germline V gene data show CDR1 as DFQATT and CDR2 as SNEGSKA (reference sequence). The V gene lost 0 bases and the J gene lost 0 bases, with 12 bases spanning the gap. CDR3 sequence: CSARDSGAYSYEQYF. The DNA for the CDR3 is TGCAGTGCTAGAGATTCGGGAGCGTACTCCTACGAGCAGTACTTC.

This clonotype has only a few counts. This chain links TRBV27 with TRBJ2-4; D is perhaps TRBD1 (6 bases). The CDR3 sequence is 16 residues long. V lost 5 bases, J lost 0 bases, and 14 bases lay in between. Germline loops: CDR1 MNHEY, CDR2 SMNVEV (reference sequence). In DNA, the CDR3 is TGTGCCAGCAGTCCCCGACAGGAGCTAGCCAAAAACATTCAGTACTTC. Amino acids: CASSPRQELAKNIQYF.

The chain has TRBV29-1 and TRBJ1-1, with D unclear. CDR3 length: 14 residues. V was shortened by 6 bases and J by 5 bases, with 19 bases between the two germline ends. Germline V gene lookup returns CDR1 SQVTM and CDR2 ANQGSEA. For the CDR3, the DNA is TGCAGCGTACGATCCTTGAGGGAGGGAACTGAAGCTTTCTTT. Protein: CSVRSLREGTEAFF.

The J gene is TRBJ1-4, the V gene TRBV20-1; no clear D. This CDR3 is 14 amino acids long. V lost 3 bases and J lost 8, with 16 bases in between. From germline, CDR1 is DFQATT and CDR2 SNEGSKA (reference sequence). The CDR3 nucleotides read TGCAGTGCTAGGGATGTCCGGGTGGAGGAAAAACTGTTTTTT. Translating it yields CSARDVRVEEKLFF.

As to this clonotype: A much larger clonotype is one base distant, so this may be a read error. V is TRBV12-3 or TRBV12-4 and J is TRBJ2-1, with TRBD1 identical over 8 bases. The CDR3 spans 16 residues. The CDR3 region has the DNA TGTACCAGCAGTCCAGGACAGGGATGGGCGGCCAATGAGCAGTTCTTC. Residues: CTSSPGQGWAANEQFF.

This clonotype was observed a handful of times. The rearrangement joins TRBV12-3 or TRBV12-4 to TRBJ2-1, with TRBD2 matching over 7 bases. The CDR3 is 13 residues long. J lost 8 bases, V lost 6 bases, and 7 bases had no gene match. The CDR3 region has the DNA TGTGCCAGCAGCGGGGGAGGGAGTTATGAGCAGTTCTTC. Amino acid sequence: CASSGGGSYEQFF.

There are a few counts of this clonotype. This chain links TRBV9 with TRBJ1-6; D is possibly TRBD1 (5 bases). Per germline, CDR1 SGDLS and CDR2 YYNGEE. The V end was cut by 0 bases, the J end by 10 bases, with 11 bases between. The CDR3 runs 14 residues. The CDR3 sequence is CASSVASGVSPLHF. In nucleotides, the CDR3 is TGTGCCAGCAGCGTAGCTTCGGGGGTCTCACCCCTCCACTTT. Looking up the rest from reference TRBV9 and TRBJ1-6 gives the full variable domain: DSGVTQTPKHLITATGQRVTLRCSPRSGDLSVYWYQQSLDQGLQFLIQYYNGEERAKGNILERFSAQQFPDLHSELNLSSLELGDSALYFCASSVASGVSPLHFGNGTRLTVT.

The chain recombines TRBV7-3 with TRBJ2-2, with a weak D call TRBD1 (5 bases). V lost 4 bases and J lost 2, with 8 bases in between. The CDR3 runs 14 residues. Germline V CDR1 and CDR2: SGHTA, FQGTGA. DNA of the CDR3: TGTGCCAGCAGCTCCGGACACAACACCGGGGAGCTGTTTTTT. Translation gives CASSSGHNTGELFF.

The V call is TRBV6-1, the J call TRBJ2-2; the D gene could be TRBD1 or TRBD2 (5 bases each). The CDR3 length is 15 residues. The V gene lost 8 bases and the J gene lost 5 bases, with 18 bases spanning the gap. Per germline, CDR1 MNHNS and CDR2 SASEGT. CDR3 in amino acids: CASDKGRRETGELFF. The CDR3 DNA reads TGTGCCAGCGATAAGGGACGGAGAGAAACCGGGGAGCTGTTTTTT.

This clonotype was observed a few times. The chain has TRBV9 and TRBJ2-7; weak D call: TRBD2 (6 bases). V was trimmed by 0 bases and J by 3 bases, leaving 16 bases between them. Germline assignment: CDR1 SGDLS and CDR2 YYNGEE. This CDR3 contains 16 residues. This chain's CDR3 is CASSVDGSGGVYEQYF. The CDR3 DNA reads as TGTGCCAGCAGCGTAGATGGATCAGGCGGGGTCTACGAGCAGTACTTC. The whole variable domain, filled in from reference TRBV9 and TRBJ2-7, reads DSGVTQTPKHLITATGQRVTLRCSPRSGDLSVYWYQQSLDQGLQFLIQYYNGEERAKGNILERFSAQQFPDLHSELNLSSLELGDSALYFCASSVDGSGGVYEQYFGPGTRLTVT.

The chain combines TRBV24-1 with TRBJ2-5, with D possibly matching TRBD2 (5 bases). The germline CDR1 and CDR2 sequences are KGHDR and SFDVKD. CDR3 length equals 17 residues. V was cut by 4 bases and J by 3 bases, with 20 bases left in between. DNA for the CDR3: TGTGCCACCAGTGACCCCGTCCCGGCGGGTTGTGAAGAGACCCAGTACTTC. It translates to CATSDPVPAGCEETQYF.

The chain recombines TRBV5-1 with TRBJ2-1, with 8 bases aligning to TRBD2. Germline CDR1 and CDR2: SGHRS and YFSETQ. After removal of 5 bases from V and 9 bases from J, the junction contained 13 bases not matched to a gene. The CDR3 is made up of 15 amino acids. CDR3 amino acids: CASSQMWREAGEQFF. The CDR3 nucleotides read TGCGCCAGCAGTCAAATGTGGCGGGAGGCCGGTGAGCAGTTCTTC.

The chain has TRBV6-5 and TRBJ2-3; 7 bases align to TRBD1. Per the germline V gene, CDR1 is MNHEY and CDR2 is SVGAGI. The CDR3 has 15 residues. The J segment lost 4 bases and the V segment lost 1 base, leaving 5 bases of the junction unmatched. CDR3 in DNA: TGTGCCAGCAGTTACTATGGGACAGCGCCAGATACGCAGTATTTT. Protein: CASSYYGTAPDTQYF.

The V and J genes are TRBV29-1 and TRBJ2-5; perhaps D is TRBD1 or TRBD2 (5 bases each). Germline CDR1 reads SQVTM; CDR2 reads ANQGSEA. This CDR3 spans 13 amino acids. Trimming stripped 7 bases from V and 5 bases from J, with 17 bases between. In nucleotides, the CDR3 is TGCAGCGCCTGGCTGGGGACGGGGGAGACCCAGTACTTC. Protein product: CSAWLGTGETQYF.

The rearrangement links TRBV7-9 to TRBJ2-3; D is uncertain. CDR1 is SEHNR and CDR2 is FQNEAQ in the germline V gene (reference sequence). This CDR3 region has 15 residues. Trimming took 5 bases from V and 4 from J, leaving 16 bases between them. The CDR3 sequence is CASSPRQPHADTQYF. The CDR3 bases are TGTGCCAGCAGCCCCAGACAACCCCACGCAGATACGCAGTATTTT.

The chain has TRBV6-2 or TRBV6-3 and TRBJ2-7; 10 nucleotides align to TRBD1. The CDR3 is made up of 13 amino acids. Germline assignment: CDR1 MNHEY and CDR2 SVGEGT. The V gene end was trimmed by 6 bases and the J gene end by 6 bases; junction bases not matched to a gene: 5. This CDR3 reads CASRPDRGFEQYF. The CDR3 nucleotides are TGTGCCAGCAGACCGGACAGGGGGTTCGAGCAGTACTTC.

This clonotype was observed a few times. The rearrangement uses TRBV18 and TRBJ2-7; 8 nucleotides agree with TRBD2. This CDR3 is built from 13 residues. Unmatched junction bases numbered 7, after V lost 6 bases and J lost 6 bases. Looked up from germline, CDR1 is KGHSH and CDR2 is LQKENI. CDR3 protein: CASSLGSGSEQYF. The CDR3 DNA reads TGTGCCAGCTCCCTTGGGAGCGGGAGCGAGCAGTACTTC.

V and J are TRBV6-5 and TRBJ2-7; D is unresolved. The CDR3 spans 14 residues. The V gene's germline CDR1 is MNHEY and CDR2 SVGAGI. V dropped 0 bases and J dropped 1 base, with 7 bases sitting between them. The CDR3 nucleotides read TGTGCCAGCAGTTACTCGAAAAGGTCCTACGAGCAGTACTTC. This gives the protein CASSYSKRSYEQYF.

The chain couples TRBV11-3 to TRBJ2-5; 7 bases fit TRBD1. This CDR3 is 16 amino acids long. V dropped 0 bases and J dropped 5; count of bases not matched to a gene: 9. From germline, CDR1 is SGHNT and CDR2 YENEEA. The CDR3 nucleotides are TGTGCCAGCAGCTTAGACCCTTGGGGGACAGAGGAGACCCAGTACTTC. Its protein product is CASSLDPWGTEETQYF.

This clonotype was counted between two and nine times. The chain couples TRBV18 to TRBJ2-7, with no clear D. Between the trimmed V and J ends, which lost 3 bases and 1 base, there was a span of 7 bases. Germline lookup yields CDR1 KGHSH and CDR2 LQKENI. The CDR3 is made up of 13 amino acids. The CDR3 loop reads CASSPYSSYEQYF. The CDR3 nucleotides are TGTGCCAGCTCACCTTATAGTTCCTACGAGCAGTACTTC.

The V gene is TRBV12-3 or TRBV12-4, the J gene TRBJ2-3; D might be TRBD2 (5 bases). CDR3 length: 14 residues. V was trimmed by 3 bases and J by 4 bases, leaving 11 bases between them. As DNA, the CDR3 is TGTGCCAGCAGTTTCAGAGGGCGGCCAGATACGCAGTATTTT. Amino acid sequence: CASSFRGRPDTQYF.

This clonotype was detected many times. The chain has TRBV6-5 and TRBJ2-5, with TRBD2 matching 8 bases. The CDR3 is 13 residues long. V shed 2 bases, J shed 4 bases, and the junction held 0 bases outside the gene matches. Germline V gene data show CDR1 as MNHEY and CDR2 as SVGAGI. CDR3 DNA sequence: TGTGCCAGCAGTTACCGGGGGGGAGAGACCCAGTACTTC. As protein: CASSYRGGETQYF.

This clonotype was found a few times. The V gene is TRBV10-3, the J gene TRBJ2-7, with 8 bases aligning to TRBD1. CDR1 and CDR2 from the germline V gene are ENHRY and SYGVKD. This CDR3 is built from 11 residues. J lost 3 bases, V lost 10 bases, and 2 bases had no gene match. CDR3 residues: CATGTGYEQYF. The CDR3 bases are TGTGCCACAGGGACAGGCTACGAGCAGTACTTC.